This TCR beta chain was identified in a study of Graves' ophthalmopathy and Graves' hyperthyroidism (dated by TCRdb to 2016 to 2019). Regarding the research as a whole: Hyperthyroidism was considered stable if no progression to ophthalmopathy occurred within 18 months of follow-up. After sampling, hyperthyroidism patients received methimazole starting at 30 mg daily, and ophthalmopathy patients received high-dose intravenous methylprednisolone. T-cell repertoires of thyroid tissue and blood were compared in about six hyperthyroidism patients. To explore V-J signatures that distinguish ophthalmopathy from hyperthyroidism, a discovery set of more than 90 patients was enrolled, made up of about 40 with ophthalmopathy and fewer than 60 with stable hyperthyroidism. TCR beta repertoire signatures were used to distinguish Graves' ophthalmopathy from Graves' hyperthyroidism and to predict progression to ophthalmopathy. An independent validation cohort comprised 18 hyperthyroidism patients and around 16 patients who later progressed from hyperthyroidism to ophthalmopathy. In total, some 130 blood samples were TCR-sequenced: approximately 42 ophthalmopathy, roughly 80 hyperthyroidism and approximately 17 hyperthyroidism-to-ophthalmopathy patients.

Study-level results and caveats: The 13-signature model separated ophthalmopathy from stable hyperthyroidism with approximately 90% sensitivity and around 81% specificity in cross-validation, and 80%/75% in the test set. Most expanded thyroid clonotypes with a frequency above 0.001 also appeared in blood, which suggests that blood repertoires may reflect the immune response in the thyroid. In validation, the model predicted ophthalmopathy progression with about 64% sensitivity and around 72% specificity; eleven to twelve predicted patients were CT-confirmed with GO in a median of approximately 6.2 months. Sample size was not statistically predetermined, and group allocation was not concealed from the investigators.

The germline V gene encodes CDR1 SGHVS and CDR2 FQNEAQ. The cysteine opens and the phenylalanine closes a CDR3 of 14 amino acids. The CDR3 DNA has 42 bases and is translated from base 1. V and J lose 0 bases and 4 bases, and a span of 10 bases separates them. About this clonotype itself: The clone's antigen remains unknown. Qualities for individual bases were not recorded, and no much larger clone is one base off.

The hyperthyroidism patients were 18 to 65 years old and newly diagnosed, with a disease duration of less than 2 months. Patients with other autoimmune diseases, uncontrolled infections, pregnancy or lactation were excluded. Diagnosis was based on clinical symptoms, serum thyroxine, TRAb, thyroid ultrasound and orbital computed tomography. Total RNA was extracted using Trizol reagent, and RNA quality was checked on an Agilent 2100 Bioanalyzer. TCR beta CDR3 regions were amplified from RNA transcripts for repertoire sequencing. HTBI primers and the Qiagen OneStep RT-PCR kit were used in a first-round RT-PCR, which was followed by a second-round multiplex PCR, size selection and purification. Sequencing of the libraries was carried out on an Illumina HiSeq2000 in paired-end mode with 100 bp reads. Turning to the authors' computational methods: Reads were processed with SOAPnuke, discarding reads with adapters, uncalled bases, mean Phred below 15, or no exact constant-primer or identifier match. COPE v1.2.5 was used to merge the high-quality paired reads. Clonotypes were defined as unique nucleotide sequences and were aligned to IMGT TRB V, D and J references using MiTCR v1.1. Only V-J combinations with frequency above 0.0001 were analysed, covering approximately 99% of repertoires. For each V-J combination, a TCR clonal expansion and chaos score was defined as the ratio of F50 clonal expansion to chaos observed in the TCRdist matrix. Welch's t-statistics and random forest were used to narrow the features down to roughly twelve V-J combinations, which were then fed into a naive Bayes classifier. Thyroid-blood repertoire similarity was quantified with the Morisita-Horn index. TCRdb handled the public reads itself, with Q25 trimming in fastp and clone calling in MiXCR, and kept productive beta chains. One record per CDR3 amino acid sequence lists the most common genes and DNA. These V and J calls derive from TCRdb rather than the authors' analysis. The sample table contains some 1.1 million distinct CDR3 sequences; only one count was recorded for 35% to 40% of them. Together, the top ten hold 11% of the sample.

The sequenced sample consisted of peripheral blood or thyroid tissue (not recorded which). Recombination linked TRBV7-8 to TRBJ2-7; a weak D assignment points to TRBD2 (5 bases agree). This TCR derives from an adult man with Graves' hyperthyroidism. The CDR3 loop reads CASSLAGSWYEQYF. The DNA sequence is given as TGTGCCAGCAGCTTAGCAGGGAGTTGGTACGAGCAGTACTTC.